The 6 T cell receptor beta chains below all came from one sample that was sequenced in a study of human T cells and chemical hapten exposure. Total RNA was extracted from unfractionated whole blood. TCRdb analysed the 5' RACE reads with MiXCR anew, one entry per CDR3 protein. The table lists roughly 120,000 distinct CDR3 sequences, around a fifth of them singletons. These receptors were collected from a human donor in good health.

This clonotype appeared a few times. This chain connects TRBV5-4 to TRBJ2-3; D gene ambiguous. CDR3 size: 17 residues. Trimming took 4 bases from V and 4 from J, leaving 22 bases between them. Germline CDR1 is SGHNT and CDR2 is YYREEE (reference sequence). The CDR3 here is CASSPLAVVSKADTQYF. In nucleotides, the CDR3 is TGTGCCAGCAGCCCCCTCGCGGTGGTTAGCAAGGCAGATACGCAGTATTTT.

This clonotype is a singleton in its sample. The chain has TRBV5-4 and TRBJ2-1; TRBD2 matches at 10 bases. CDR1 and CDR2 (germline): SGHNT, YYREEE (reference sequence). Losses at the gene ends were 2 bases for V and 5 bases for J; bases not matched to a gene: 22. CDR3 size: 21 residues. The CDR3 loop reads CASSFPGRSGGVSGADNEQFF. The DNA of the CDR3 is TGTGCCAGCAGCTTCCCGGGGAGAAGCGGGGGGGTGAGCGGGGCAGACAATGAGCAGTTCTTC.

This clonotype showed up just a few times. The genes are TRBV11-2 and TRBJ2-5, with D tentatively TRBD2 (6 bases). Trimming pared 5 bases from V and 4 bases from J, leaving 14 bases between. Germline V gene lookup returns CDR1 SGHAT and CDR2 FQNNGV. This CDR3 is built from 14 residues. The CDR3 region is CASSLTGVGETQYF. The CDR3 nucleotides are TGTGCCAGCAGCCTGACGGGGGTTGGAGAGACCCAGTACTTC.

V and J are TRBV20-1 and TRBJ2-7, with unresolved D. The germline V gene has CDR1 DFQATT and CDR2 SNEGSKA (reference sequence). Trimming shortened V by 5 bases and J by 5 bases, and 16 bases separated the two germline ends. The CDR3 covers 13 residues. The CDR3 DNA reads as TGCAGTGCTCCCCGGTCCCACCCGAACGAGCAGTACTTC. It translates to CSAPRSHPNEQYF.

This clonotype showed up just a few times. The V call is TRBV7-9, the J call TRBJ2-3; tentatively, D is TRBD2 (5 bases). The CDR3 runs 15 residues. The V end was cut by 4 bases, the J end by 4 bases, with 15 bases between. Germline CDR1 SEHNR, CDR2 FQNEAQ (reference sequence). For the CDR3, the DNA is TGTGCCAGCAGCTACGATTCGCTAGCCGCAGATACGCAGTATTTT. This encodes CASSYDSLAADTQYF. Complete variable domain (other parts from reference TRBV7-9 and TRBJ2-3): DTGVSQNPRHKITKRGQNVTFRCDPISEHNRLYWYRQTLGQGPEFLTYFQNEAQLEKSRLLSDRFSAERPKGSFSTLEIQRTEQGDSAMYLCASSYDSLAADTQYFGPGTRLTVL.

This clonotype was found a few times. In DNA form, the CDR3 reads TGTGCCAGCAGTTTCCCCGAACCCATGAACACTGAAGCTTTCTTT. Its translation is CASSFPEPMNTEAFF. The V call is TRBV28, the J call TRBJ1-1; no clear D gene. Germline V gives CDR1 MDHEN, CDR2 SYDVKM. The CDR3 loop spans 15 amino acids. Trimming took 3 bases from V and 0 from J, leaving 11 bases between them.